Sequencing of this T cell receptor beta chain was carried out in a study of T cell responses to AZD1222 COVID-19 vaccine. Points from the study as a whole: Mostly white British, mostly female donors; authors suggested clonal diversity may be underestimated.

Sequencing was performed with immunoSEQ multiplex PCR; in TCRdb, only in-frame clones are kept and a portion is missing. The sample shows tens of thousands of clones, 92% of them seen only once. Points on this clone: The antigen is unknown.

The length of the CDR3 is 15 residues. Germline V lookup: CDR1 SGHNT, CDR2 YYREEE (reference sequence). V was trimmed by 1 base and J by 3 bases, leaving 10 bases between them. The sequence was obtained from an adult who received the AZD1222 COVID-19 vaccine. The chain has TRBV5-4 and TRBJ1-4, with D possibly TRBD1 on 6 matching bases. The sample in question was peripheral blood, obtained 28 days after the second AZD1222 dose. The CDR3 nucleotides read TGTGCCAGCAGCTTGAGAGAGGGGGCTAATGAAAAACTGTTTTTT. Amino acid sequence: CASSLREGANEKLFF.